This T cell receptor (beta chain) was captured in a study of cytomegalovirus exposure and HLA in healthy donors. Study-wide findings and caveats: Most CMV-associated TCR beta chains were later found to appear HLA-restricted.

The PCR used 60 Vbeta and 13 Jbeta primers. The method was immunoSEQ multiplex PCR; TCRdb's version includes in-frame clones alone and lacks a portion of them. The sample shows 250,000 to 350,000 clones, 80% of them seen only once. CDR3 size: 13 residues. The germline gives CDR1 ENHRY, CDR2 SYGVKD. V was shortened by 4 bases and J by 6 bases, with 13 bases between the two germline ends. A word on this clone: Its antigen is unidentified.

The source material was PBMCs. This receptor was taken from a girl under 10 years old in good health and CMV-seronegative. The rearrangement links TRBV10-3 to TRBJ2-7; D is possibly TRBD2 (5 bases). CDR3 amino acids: CAISGLGGSEQYF. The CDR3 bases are TGTGCCATCAGTGGGCTCGGAGGATCCGAGCAGTACTTC.